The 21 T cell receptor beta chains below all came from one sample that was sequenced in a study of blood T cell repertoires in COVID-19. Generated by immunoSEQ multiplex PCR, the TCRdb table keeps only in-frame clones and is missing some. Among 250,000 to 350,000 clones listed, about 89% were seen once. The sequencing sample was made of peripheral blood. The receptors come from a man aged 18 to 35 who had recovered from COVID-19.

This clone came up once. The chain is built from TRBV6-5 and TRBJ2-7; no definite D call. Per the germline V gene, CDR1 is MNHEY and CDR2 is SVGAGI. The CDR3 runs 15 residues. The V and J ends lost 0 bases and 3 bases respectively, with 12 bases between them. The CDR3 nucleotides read TGTGCCAGCAGTTACTCGATTGGCAGAAACTACGAGCAGTACTTC. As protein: CASSYSIGRNYEQYF.

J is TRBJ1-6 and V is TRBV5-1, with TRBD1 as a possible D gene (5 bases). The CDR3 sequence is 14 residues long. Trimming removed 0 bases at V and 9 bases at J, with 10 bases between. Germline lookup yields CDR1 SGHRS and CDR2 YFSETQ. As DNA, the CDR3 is TGCGCCAGCAGCTTGGCCCACGGGGGTTCACCCCTCCACTTT. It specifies CASSLAHGGSPLHF.

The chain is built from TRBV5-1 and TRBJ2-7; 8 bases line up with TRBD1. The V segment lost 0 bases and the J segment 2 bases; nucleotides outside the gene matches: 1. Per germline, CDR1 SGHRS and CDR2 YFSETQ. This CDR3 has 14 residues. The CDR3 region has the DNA TGCGCCAGCAGCTTGGGGGACAGGACCTACGAGCAGTACTTC. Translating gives CASSLGDRTYEQYF. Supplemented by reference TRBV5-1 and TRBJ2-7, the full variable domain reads KAGVTQTPRYLIKTRGQQVTLSCSPISGHRSVSWYQQTPGQGLQFLFEYFSETQRNKGNFPGRFSGRQFSNSRSEMNVSTLELGDSALYLCASSLGDRTYEQYFGPGTRLTVT.

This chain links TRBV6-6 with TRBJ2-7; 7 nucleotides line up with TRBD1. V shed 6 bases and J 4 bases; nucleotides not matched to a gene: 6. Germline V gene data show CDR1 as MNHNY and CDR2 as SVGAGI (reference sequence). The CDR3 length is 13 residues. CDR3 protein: CASSSGQVYEQYF. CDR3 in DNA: TGTGCCAGCAGCTCCGGACAGGTATACGAGCAGTACTTC.

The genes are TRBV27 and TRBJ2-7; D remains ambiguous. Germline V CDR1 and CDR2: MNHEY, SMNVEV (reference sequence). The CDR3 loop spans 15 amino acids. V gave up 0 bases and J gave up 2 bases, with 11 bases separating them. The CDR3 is CASSLSAQVTYEQYF. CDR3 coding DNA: TGTGCCAGCAGTTTATCGGCTCAGGTTACCTACGAGCAGTACTTC.

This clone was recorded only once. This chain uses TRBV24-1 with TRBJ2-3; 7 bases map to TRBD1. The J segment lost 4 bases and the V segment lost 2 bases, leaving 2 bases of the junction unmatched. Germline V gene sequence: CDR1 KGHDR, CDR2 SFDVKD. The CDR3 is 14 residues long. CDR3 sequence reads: CATSDSTGADTQYF. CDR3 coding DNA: TGTGCCACCAGTGATTCAACAGGGGCAGATACGCAGTATTTT.

CDR3 sequence (DNA): TGCGCCAGCAGCTTAGCTGGCGGACAGGGTGCCGAGCAGTACTTC. It specifies CASSLAGGQGAEQYF. The rearrangement links TRBV5-1 to TRBJ2-7; 8 nucleotides match TRBD1. The CDR3 is made up of 15 amino acids. V dropped 2 bases and J dropped 6; count of bases not matched to a gene: 10. Germline CDR1 reads SGHRS; CDR2 reads YFSETQ.

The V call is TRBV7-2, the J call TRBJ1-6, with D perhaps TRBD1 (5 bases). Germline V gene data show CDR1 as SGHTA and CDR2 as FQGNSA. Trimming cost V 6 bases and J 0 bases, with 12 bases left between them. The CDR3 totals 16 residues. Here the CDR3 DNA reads TGTGCCAGCAGGCGGGGCATATTCTCCTATAATTCACCCCTCCACTTT. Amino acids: CASRRGIFSYNSPLHF.

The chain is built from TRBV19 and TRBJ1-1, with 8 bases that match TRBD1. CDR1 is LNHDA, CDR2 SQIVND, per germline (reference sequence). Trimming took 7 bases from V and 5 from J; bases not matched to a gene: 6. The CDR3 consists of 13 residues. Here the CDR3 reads CASMARGPTEAFF. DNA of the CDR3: TGTGCCAGTATGGCCAGGGGGCCTACTGAAGCTTTCTTT.

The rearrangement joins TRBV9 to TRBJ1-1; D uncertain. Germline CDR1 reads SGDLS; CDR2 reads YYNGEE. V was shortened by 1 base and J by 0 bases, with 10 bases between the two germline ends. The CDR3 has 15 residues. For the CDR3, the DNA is TGTGCCAGCAGCGTAATGGGGAGCCTGAACACTGAAGCTTTCTTT. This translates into CASSVMGSLNTEAFF.

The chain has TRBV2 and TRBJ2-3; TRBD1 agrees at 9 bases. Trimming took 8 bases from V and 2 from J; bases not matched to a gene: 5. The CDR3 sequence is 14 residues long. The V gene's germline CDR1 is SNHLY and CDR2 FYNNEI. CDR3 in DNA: TGTGCCAGCCGGGACAGGGTGAACACAGATACGCAGTATTTT. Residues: CASRDRVNTDTQYF.

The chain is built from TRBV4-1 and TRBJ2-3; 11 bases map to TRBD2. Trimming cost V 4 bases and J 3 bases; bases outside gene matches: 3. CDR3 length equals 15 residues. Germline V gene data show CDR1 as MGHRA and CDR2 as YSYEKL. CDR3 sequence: CASSPRLAGTDTQYF. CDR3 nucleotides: TGCGCCAGCAGCCCAAGACTAGCGGGGACAGATACGCAGTATTTT.

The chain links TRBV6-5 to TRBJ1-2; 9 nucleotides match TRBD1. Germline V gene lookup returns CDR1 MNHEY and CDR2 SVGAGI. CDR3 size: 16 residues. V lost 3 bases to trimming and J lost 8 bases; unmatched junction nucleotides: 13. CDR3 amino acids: CASSYFAAGTGKGYTF. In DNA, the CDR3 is TGTGCCAGCAGTTATTTCGCTGCCGGGACAGGGAAGGGCTACACCTTC.

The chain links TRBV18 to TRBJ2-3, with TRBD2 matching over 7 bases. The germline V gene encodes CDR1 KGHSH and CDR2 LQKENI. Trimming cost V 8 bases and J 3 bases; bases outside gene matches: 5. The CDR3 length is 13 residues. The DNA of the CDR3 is TGTGCCAGCCAGCGGGACGGAACAGATACGCAGTATTTT. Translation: CASQRDGTDTQYF.

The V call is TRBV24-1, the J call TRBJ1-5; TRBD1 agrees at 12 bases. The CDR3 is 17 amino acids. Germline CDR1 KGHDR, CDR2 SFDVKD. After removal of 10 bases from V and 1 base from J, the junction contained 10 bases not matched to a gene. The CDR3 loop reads CATTGTGGKGSNQPQHF. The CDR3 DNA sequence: TGTGCCACTACCGGGACAGGGGGCAAAGGGAGCAATCAGCCCCAGCATTTT.

The CDR3 here is CASSFSLAWETQYF. The CDR3, as DNA: TGTGCCAGCAGCTTTTCTCTGGCATGGGAGACCCAGTACTTC. The chain is built from TRBV7-2 and TRBJ2-5, with D unclear. Trimming stripped 3 bases from V and 5 bases from J, with 13 bases between. The CDR3 runs 14 residues. Per the germline V gene, CDR1 is SGHTA and CDR2 is FQGNSA.

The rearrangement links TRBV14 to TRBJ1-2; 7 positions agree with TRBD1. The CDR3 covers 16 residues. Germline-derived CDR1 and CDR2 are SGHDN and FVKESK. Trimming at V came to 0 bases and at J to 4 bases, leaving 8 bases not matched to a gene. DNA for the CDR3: TGTGCCAGCAGCCAAGATCTCGGGACAGACCCCTATGGCTACACCTTC. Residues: CASSQDLGTDPYGYTF.

Here the CDR3 DNA reads TGTGCCAGCAGCTTGGCAGAAGGGGGCTTCTATGGCTACACCTTC. Amino acids: CASSLAEGGFYGYTF. This rearrangement joins TRBV5-4 to TRBJ1-2; 7 bases agree with TRBD1. After removal of 0 bases from V and 4 bases from J, the junction contained 6 bases not matched to a gene. Germline V gene sequence: CDR1 SGHNT, CDR2 YYREEE (reference sequence). The CDR3 is made up of 15 amino acids.

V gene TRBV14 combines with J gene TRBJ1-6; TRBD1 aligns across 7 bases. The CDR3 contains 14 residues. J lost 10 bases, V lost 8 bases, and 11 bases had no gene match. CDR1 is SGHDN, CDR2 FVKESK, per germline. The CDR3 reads CASRQGTANSPLHF. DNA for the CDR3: TGTGCCAGCCGACAAGGGACAGCAAACTCACCCCTCCACTTT.

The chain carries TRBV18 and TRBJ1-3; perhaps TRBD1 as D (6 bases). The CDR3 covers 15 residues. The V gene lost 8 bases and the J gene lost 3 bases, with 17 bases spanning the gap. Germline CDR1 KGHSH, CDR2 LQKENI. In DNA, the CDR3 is TGTGCCAGCGTCACAGGGATTGCGTTTGGAAACACCATATATTTT. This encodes CASVTGIAFGNTIYF. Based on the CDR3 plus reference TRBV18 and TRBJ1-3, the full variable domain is NAGVMQNPRHLVRRRGQEARLRCSPMKGHSHVYWYRQLPEEGLKFMVYLQKENIIDESGMPKERFSAEFPKEGPSILRIQQVVRGDSAAYFCASVTGIAFGNTIYFGEGSWLTVV.

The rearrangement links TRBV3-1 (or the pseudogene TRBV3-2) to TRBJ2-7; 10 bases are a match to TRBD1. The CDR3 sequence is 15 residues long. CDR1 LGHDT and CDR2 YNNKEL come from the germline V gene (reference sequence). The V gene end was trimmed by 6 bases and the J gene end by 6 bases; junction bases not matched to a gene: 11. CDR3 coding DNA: TGTGCCAGCAGTCCAAGGGACAGGGGTGGTTTCGAGCAGTACTTC. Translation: CASSPRDRGGFEQYF.